A selection of T cell receptor beta chains follows, all from one sample in a study of shared clonotypes between healthy human individuals. Sequencing used immunoSEQ multiplex PCR; TCRdb keeps in-frame clones, though not all of them. The sample has fewer than 200,000 clones; around 63% are singletons. The sample was memory CD4+ T cells sorted from blood. These receptors were collected from a man aged 25 to 40 in good health. The CDR3 runs from the conserved cysteine through the conserved F or W. D genes are given only for firm matches. Clone size, where shown, is once, few, many, or a class for clones that have expanded.

CASSPRLAGRYEQYF TGTGCCAGCAGCCCTAGACTAGCGGGAAGGTACGAGCAGTACTTC TRBD2 TRBJ2-7 TRBV9 .
CASSRLAGEISTDTQYF TGCGCCAGCAGCCGACTAGCGGGGGAGATTAGCACAGATACGCAGTATTTT TRBD2 TRBJ2-3 TRBV4-1 .
CASSEHSTKNTGELFF TGTGCCAGCTCAGAGCACTCCACGAAGAACACCGGGGAGCTGTTTTTT . TRBJ2-2 TRBV18 .
CASTEGLAAYNEQFF TGTGCCAGCACCGAAGGACTAGCGGCCTACAATGAGCAGTTCTTC TRBD2 TRBJ2-1 TRBV11-3 .
CASSTTVGTGGNQPQHF TGTGCCAGCAGCACAACCGTGGGGACAGGGGGCAATCAGCCCCAGCATTTT TRBD1 TRBJ1-5 TRBV7-8 .
CASSYPGQTSGNTIYF TGTGCCAGCAGTTACCCCGGACAGACCTCTGGAAACACCATATATTTT . TRBJ1-3 TRBV6-6 .
CASGGQGLWLEPQHF TGTGCCAGCGGGGGACAGGGCCTTTGGTTAGAGCCCCAGCATTTT TRBD1 TRBJ1-5 TRBV2 .
CASSELGRYTGELFF TGTGCCAGCAGTGAATTAGGGCGTTACACCGGGGAGCTGTTTTTT . TRBJ2-2 TRBV25-1 .
CASSQQTRGDTQYF TGTGCCAGCAGCCAACAAACCAGGGGAGATACGCAGTATTTT . TRBJ2-3 TRBV2 .
CASSSNRDSSYGYTF TGTGCCAGCAGCTCCAACCGGGACAGTAGCTATGGCTACACCTTC TRBD1 TRBJ1-2 TRBV7-2 .
CASSSDRNTEAFF TGTGCCAGCAGCAGCGACAGGAACACTGAAGCTTTCTTT . TRBJ1-1 TRBV11-3 .
CASRQGPLQETQYF TGCGCCAGCAGGCAGGGACCACTCCAAGAGACCCAGTACTTC . TRBJ2-5 TRBV5-1 .
CASSRRGSYNEQFF TGTGCCAGCAGCCGTCGGGGCTCCTACAATGAGCAGTTCTTC . TRBJ2-1 TRBV11-2 .
CAPHCGTRYNEQFF TGTGCCCCCCACTGCGGGACCCGTTACAATGAGCAGTTCTTC . TRBJ2-1 TRBV10-3 .
CASSFYRTGTGELFF TGTGCCAGCAGTTTCTACCGGACGGGCACCGGGGAGCTGTTTTTT . TRBJ2-2 TRBV27 .
CASSNRGGLYGYTF TGTGCCAGCAGTAACAGGGGGGGCCTCTATGGCTACACCTTC TRBD1 TRBJ1-2 TRBV5-6 few
CASSLLGGGGTEAFF TGTGCCAGCAGCTTACTAGGGGGCGGGGGCACTGAAGCTTTCTTT TRBD1 TRBJ1-1 TRBV11-2 .
CASTASGAYNEQFF TGTGCCAGCACGGCTAGCGGGGCCTACAATGAGCAGTTCTTC TRBD2 TRBJ2-1 TRBV6-1 once
CASKTTDRMNTEAFF TGTGCCAGCAAGACTACGGACAGAATGAACACTGAAGCTTTCTTT . TRBJ1-1 TRBV5-6 .
CASSSTTKDSGANVLTF TGCGCCAGCAGCTCCACTACAAAGGACTCTGGGGCCAACGTCCTGACTTTC . TRBJ2-6 TRBV5-1 few
CASSPQETETQYF TGTGCCAGCAGTCCCCAGGAGACGGAGACCCAGTACTTC . TRBJ2-5 TRBV7-9 .
CASSVVQGGSETQYF TGTGCCAGCAGCGTAGTACAGGGGGGTTCAGAGACCCAGTACTTC TRBD1 TRBJ2-5 TRBV9 .
CASSKGGWVLTEAFF TGTGCCAGCAGCAAGGGGGGTTGGGTTTTGACTGAAGCTTTCTTT . TRBJ1-1 TRBV21-1 .